This T cell receptor (beta chain) was sequenced for a study of shared clonotypes between healthy human individuals. On the study more broadly: For every donor, three CD4 naive, three CD4 memory, two CD8 naive and one CD8 memory plates were used.

Remarks on this clone: Its antigen is currently unknown.

Overall study results and limits: The sharing of roughly 5% of naive CD4 clonotypes was seen across several donors.

The CDR3 length is 15 residues. V was pared by 2 bases and J by 1 base, with 8 bases between. Germline V lookup: CDR1 SEHNR, CDR2 FQNEAQ (reference sequence). The sorted-subset replicate PCRs were given around 0.2 ug DNA, which is around 29,000 T cell genomes. Repertoires were generated with immunoSEQ multiplex PCR, while TCRdb's copy carries only in-frame clones and drops some. This sample carries around 940,000 clones, about three quarters of them seen once, and the ten largest clones take nearly 1.5%. The sequenced sample was memory CD4+ T cells sorted from blood. The subset was: CD45RA-negative fraction. This sequence originates from a man younger than 30 in good health. This chain joins TRBV7-9 and TRBJ2-2; TRBD1 is a possible D gene (5 bases). DNA for the CDR3: TGTGCCAGCAGCTTATTTCAGGGGAACACCGGGGAGCTGTTTTTT. Protein product: CASSLFQGNTGELFF. The full variable domain, its missing parts supplied by reference TRBV7-9 and TRBJ2-2, is DTGVSQNPRHKITKRGQNVTFRCDPISEHNRLYWYRQTLGQGPEFLTYFQNEAQLEKSRLLSDRFSAERPKGSFSTLEIQRTEQGDSAMYLCASSLFQGNTGELFFGEGSRLTVL.